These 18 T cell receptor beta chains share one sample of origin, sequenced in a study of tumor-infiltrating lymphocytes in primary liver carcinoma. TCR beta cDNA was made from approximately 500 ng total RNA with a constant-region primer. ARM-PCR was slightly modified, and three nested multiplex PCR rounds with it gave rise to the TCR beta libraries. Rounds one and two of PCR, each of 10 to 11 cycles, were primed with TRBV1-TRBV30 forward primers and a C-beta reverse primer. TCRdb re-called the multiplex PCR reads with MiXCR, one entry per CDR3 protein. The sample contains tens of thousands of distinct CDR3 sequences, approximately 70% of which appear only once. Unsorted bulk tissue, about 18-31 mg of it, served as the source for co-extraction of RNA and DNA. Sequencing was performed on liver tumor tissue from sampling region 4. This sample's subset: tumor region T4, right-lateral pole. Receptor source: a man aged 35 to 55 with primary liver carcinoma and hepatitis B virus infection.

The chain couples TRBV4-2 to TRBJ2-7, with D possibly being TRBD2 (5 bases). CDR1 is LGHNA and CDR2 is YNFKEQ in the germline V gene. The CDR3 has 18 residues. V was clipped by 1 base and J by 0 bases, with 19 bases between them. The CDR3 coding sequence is TGTGCCAGCAGCCAAGTGCTGAGACTAACGGGGAACTCCTACGAGCAGTACTTC. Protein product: CASSQVLRLTGNSYEQYF.

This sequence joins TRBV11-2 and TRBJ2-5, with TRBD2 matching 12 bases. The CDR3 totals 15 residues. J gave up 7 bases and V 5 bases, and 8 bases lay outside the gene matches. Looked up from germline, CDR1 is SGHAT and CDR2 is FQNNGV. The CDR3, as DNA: TGTGCCAGCAGCGCGAGACTAGCGGGAGTGGGGACCCAGTACTTC. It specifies CASSARLAGVGTQYF.

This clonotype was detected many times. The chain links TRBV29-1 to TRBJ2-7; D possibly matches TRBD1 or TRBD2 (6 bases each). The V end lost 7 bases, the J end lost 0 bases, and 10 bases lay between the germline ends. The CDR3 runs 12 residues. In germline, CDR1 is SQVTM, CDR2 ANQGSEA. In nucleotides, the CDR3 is TGCAGCGGGCGGGACAACTCCTACGAGCAGTACTTC. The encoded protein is CSGRDNSYEQYF.

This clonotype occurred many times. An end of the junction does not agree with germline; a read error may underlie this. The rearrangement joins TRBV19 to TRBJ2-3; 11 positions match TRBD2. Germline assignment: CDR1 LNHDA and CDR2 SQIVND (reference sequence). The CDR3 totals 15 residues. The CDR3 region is CASSRTSGSTDTQYF. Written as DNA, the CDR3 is TGCGCCAGCAGCCGAACTAGCGGGAGTACAGATACGCAGTATTTT.

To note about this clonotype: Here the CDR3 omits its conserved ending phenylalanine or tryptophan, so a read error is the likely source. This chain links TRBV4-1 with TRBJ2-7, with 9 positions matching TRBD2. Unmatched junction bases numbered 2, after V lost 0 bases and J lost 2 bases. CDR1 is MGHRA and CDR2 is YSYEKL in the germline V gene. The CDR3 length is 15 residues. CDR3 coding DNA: TGCGCCAGCAGCCAAGAGGGGACTAGCACCTACGAGCAGTACCTC. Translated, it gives CASSQEGTSTYEQYL.

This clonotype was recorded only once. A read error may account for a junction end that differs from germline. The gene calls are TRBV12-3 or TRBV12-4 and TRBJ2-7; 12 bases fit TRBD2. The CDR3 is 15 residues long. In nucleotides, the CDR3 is TGTGCCATCAGTTCGCGACTAGCGGGGGTTTACGATCAGTACTTC. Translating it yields CAISSRLAGVYDQYF.

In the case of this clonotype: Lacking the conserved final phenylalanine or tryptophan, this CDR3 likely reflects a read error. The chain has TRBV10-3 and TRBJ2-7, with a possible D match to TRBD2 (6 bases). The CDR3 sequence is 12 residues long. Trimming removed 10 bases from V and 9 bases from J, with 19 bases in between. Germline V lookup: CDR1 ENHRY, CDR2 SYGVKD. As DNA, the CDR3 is TGTGCCACAGCTCGGGAGTCCCACGGGCAGTACCTC. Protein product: CATARESHGQYL.

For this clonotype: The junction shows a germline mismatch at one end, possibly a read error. This chain's CDR3 is CACSPRGAGEGSYNEQFF. Here the CDR3 DNA reads TGTGCCTGCAGTCCTAGGGGAGCGGGAGAAGGCTCTTACAATGAGCAGTTCTTT. The rearrangement joins TRBV12-3 or TRBV12-4 to TRBJ2-1, with TRBD2 matching over 8 bases. The CDR3 length is 18 residues.

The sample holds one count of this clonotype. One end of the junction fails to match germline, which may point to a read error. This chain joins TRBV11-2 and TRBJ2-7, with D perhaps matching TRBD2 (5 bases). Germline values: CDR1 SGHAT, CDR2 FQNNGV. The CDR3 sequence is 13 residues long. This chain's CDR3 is CTSSVTRSYEQYF. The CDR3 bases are TGCACCAGCAGTGTCACTAGGTCCTACGAGCAGTACTTC.

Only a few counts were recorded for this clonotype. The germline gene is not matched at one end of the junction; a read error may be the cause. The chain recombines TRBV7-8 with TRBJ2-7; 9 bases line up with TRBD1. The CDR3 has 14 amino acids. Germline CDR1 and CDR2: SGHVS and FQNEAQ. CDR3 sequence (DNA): TGTGCCTGCAGCTTACGGTACAGGGACAGGGACCAGTACTTC. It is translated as CACSLRYRDRDQYF.

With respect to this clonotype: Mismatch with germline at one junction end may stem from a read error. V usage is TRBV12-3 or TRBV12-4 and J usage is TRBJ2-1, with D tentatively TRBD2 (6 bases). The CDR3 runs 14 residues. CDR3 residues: CASSTRDSNGEQFF. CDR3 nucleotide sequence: TGTGCCAGCAGCACCCGGGACTCTAACGGTGAGCAATTCTTC.

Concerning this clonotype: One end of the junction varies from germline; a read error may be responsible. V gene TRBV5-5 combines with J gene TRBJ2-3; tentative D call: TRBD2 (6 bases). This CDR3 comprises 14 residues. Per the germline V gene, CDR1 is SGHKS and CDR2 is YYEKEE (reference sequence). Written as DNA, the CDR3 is TGTGTCAGCGGCGGCGGGACTCCGTCGGATACGCAGTATTTT. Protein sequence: CVSGGGTPSDTQYF.

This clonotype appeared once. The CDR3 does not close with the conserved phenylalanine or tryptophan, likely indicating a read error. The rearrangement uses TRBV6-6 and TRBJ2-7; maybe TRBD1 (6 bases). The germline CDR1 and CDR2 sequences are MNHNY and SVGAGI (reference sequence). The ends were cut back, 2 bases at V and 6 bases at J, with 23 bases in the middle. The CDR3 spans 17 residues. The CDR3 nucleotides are TGTGCCAGCAGTTACCTTCCAAGACAGGCGGCAGGGGCCGAGCAGTACTCC. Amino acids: CASSYLPRQAAGAEQYS.

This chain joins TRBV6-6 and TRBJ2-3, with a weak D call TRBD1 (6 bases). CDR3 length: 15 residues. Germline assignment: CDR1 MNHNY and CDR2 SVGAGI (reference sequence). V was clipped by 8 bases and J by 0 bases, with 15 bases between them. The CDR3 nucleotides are TGTGCCAGCGACTCTCCCAGGGGTAGCACAGATACGCAGTATTTT. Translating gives CASDSPRGSTDTQYF.

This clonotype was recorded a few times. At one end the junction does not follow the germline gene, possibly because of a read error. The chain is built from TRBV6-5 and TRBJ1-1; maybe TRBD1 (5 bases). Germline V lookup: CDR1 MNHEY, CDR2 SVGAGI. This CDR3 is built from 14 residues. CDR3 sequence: CTSSYGGVNTEAFF. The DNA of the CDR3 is TGTACCAGCAGTTACGGAGGGGTGAACACCGAAGCTTTCTTT.

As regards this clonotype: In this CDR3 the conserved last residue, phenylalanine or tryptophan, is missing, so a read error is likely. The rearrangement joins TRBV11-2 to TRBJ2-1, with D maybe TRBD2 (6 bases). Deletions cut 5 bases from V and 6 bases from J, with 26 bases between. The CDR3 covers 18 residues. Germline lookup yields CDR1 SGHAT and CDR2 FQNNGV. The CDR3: CASSRTGGRLARPNEQFL. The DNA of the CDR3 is TGTGCCAGCAGCCGTACAGGAGGGAGATTAGCGAGACCCAATGAGCAGTTCCTC.

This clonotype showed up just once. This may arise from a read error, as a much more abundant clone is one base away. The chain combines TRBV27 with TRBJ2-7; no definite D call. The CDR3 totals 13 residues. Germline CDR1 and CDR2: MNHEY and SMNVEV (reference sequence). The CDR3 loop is CASSFGVLYEHYF. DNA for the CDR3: TGTGCCAGCAGTTTTGGGGTTTTGTACGAGCATTACTTC.

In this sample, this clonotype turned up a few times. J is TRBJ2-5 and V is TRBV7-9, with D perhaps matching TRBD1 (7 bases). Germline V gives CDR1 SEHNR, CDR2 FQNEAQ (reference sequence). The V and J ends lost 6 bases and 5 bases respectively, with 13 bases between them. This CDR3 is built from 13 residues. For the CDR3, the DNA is TGTGCCAGCAGTACCGGAGGGGGCGAGACCCAGTACTTC. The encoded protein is CASSTGGGETQYF.